Listed below are T cell receptor beta chains from one sample, sequenced in a study of blood T cell repertoires in COVID-19. Assay: immunoSEQ multiplex PCR; the TCRdb copy retains only in-frame clones and omits some. Of fewer than 250,000 clones detected, roughly 86% appear once; the ten largest clones hold around 3%. The sequencing input was peripheral blood. These TCRs come from a man aged 55 to 70 with acute or convalescent COVID-19. CDR3s include the opening cysteine and the closing phenylalanine or tryptophan. The D gene is left open where the match is weak. The listing skips clone size in some rows; elsewhere it reads once, few, many or a size class.

TRBD1	-	TRBV29-1	TRBJ1-2	CSVEVDHRGKTNYGYTF	TGCAGCGTTGAAGTCGATCACAGGGGCAAAACTAACTATGGCTACACCTTC
-	-	TRBV6-5	TRBJ2-7	CASRAGRLPYEQYF	TGTGCCAGCAGGGCCGGGAGATTGCCCTACGAGCAGTACTTC
-	-	TRBV19	TRBJ2-5	CASSIAGETQYF	TGTGCCAGTAGTATAGCAGGAGAGACCCAGTACTTC
-	-	TRBV29-1	TRBJ2-7	CSVRTGSYEQYF	TGCAGCGTACGAACAGGCTCCTACGAGCAGTACTTC
TRBD2	once	TRBV5-4	TRBJ2-2	CASSVPGLAGFGGELFF	TGTGCCAGCAGCGTACCGGGACTAGCGGGGTTTGGCGGGGAGCTGTTTTTT
TRBD2	-	TRBV29-1	TRBJ2-7	CSVGPGLANEQYF	TGCAGCGTTGGTCCGGGACTAGCGAACGAGCAGTACTTC
-	few	TRBV19	TRBJ1-5	CASNRGEGNQPQHF	TGTGCCAGTAATAGAGGGGAGGGCAATCAGCCCCAGCATTTT
TRBD1	-	TRBV9	TRBJ1-1	CASSGAGQGAFNTEAFF	TGTGCCAGCAGCGGAGCGGGACAGGGGGCGTTTAACACTGAAGCTTTCTTT
TRBD1	few	TRBV28	TRBJ1-5	CASIRGGGSNQPQHF	TGTGCCAGCATCAGAGGGGGCGGTAGCAATCAGCCCCAGCATTTT
TRBD1	-	TRBV6-5	TRBJ2-1	CASTLGQGIFGEQFF	TGTGCCAGCACTTTGGGACAGGGGATCTTTGGTGAGCAGTTCTTC
TRBD1	-	TRBV7-2	TRBJ1-1	CASSLAGTGLNTEAFF	TGTGCCAGCAGCTTAGCCGGGACAGGGCTGAACACTGAAGCTTTCTTT
-	-	TRBV28	TRBJ1-2	CASSMSQAYGYTF	TGTGCCAGCAGCATGAGTCAGGCATATGGCTACACCTTC
-	-	TRBV28	TRBJ2-5	CASSVLRGQETQYF	TGTGCCAGCAGTGTTCTCCGGGGGCAAGAGACCCAGTACTTC
-	once	TRBV9	TRBJ1-2	CASSVSAGGYTF	TGTGCCAGCAGCGTATCGGCGGGGGGCTACACCTTC
TRBD2	once	TRBV25-1	TRBJ2-1	CASSNTGGLNNEQFF	TGTGCCAGCAGTAATACGGGGGGTCTAAACAATGAGCAGTTCTTC
-	-	TRBV9	TRBJ1-1	CASSPFGAEAFF	TGTGCCAGCAGCCCCTTCGGGGCTGAAGCTTTCTTT
-	-	TRBV4-2	TRBJ2-2	CASSLPDGPTSYANTGELFF	TGTGCCAGCAGCCTCCCCGATGGGCCTACTTCCTACGCGAACACCGGGGAGCTGTTTTTT
-	-	TRBV28	TRBJ2-7	CASTSSGSEQYF	TGTGCCAGCACCTCTTCAGGGTCCGAGCAGTACTTC
-	once	TRBV19	TRBJ2-4	CASTPRGENIQYF	TGTGCCAGTACCCCCAGGGGAGAAAACATTCAGTACTTC
TRBD2	-	TRBV19	TRBJ2-3	CASSPTGTSGGAKDTQYF	TGTGCCAGTAGCCCGACCGGGACTAGCGGGGGGGCAAAAGATACGCAGTATTTT
-	many	TRBV18	TRBJ2-1	CASSPSARSSYNEQFF	TGTGCCAGCTCACCATCTGCTAGAAGCTCCTACAATGAGCAGTTCTTC
-	-	TRBV6-5	TRBJ2-7	CASSYKRPPYEQYF	TGTGCCAGCAGTTACAAGAGGCCTCCCTACGAGCAGTACTTC
-	once	TRBV10-3	TRBJ1-1	CAISGGQGAFF	TGTGCCATCAGTGGGGGGCAGGGGGCTTTCTTT
TRBD1	-	TRBV9	TRBJ1-2	CASSANRGEDGYTF	TGTGCCAGCAGCGCAAACAGGGGTGAAGATGGCTACACCTTC
TRBD1	-	TRBV2	TRBJ1-1	CASIMTGGNTEAFF	TGTGCCAGCATTATGACAGGGGGCAACACTGAAGCTTTCTTT
TRBD2	-	TRBV4-2	TRBJ2-3	CASSQGGTSGGIGDTQYF	TGTGCCAGCAGCCAAGGTGGGACTAGCGGGGGAATAGGAGATACGCAGTATTTT
TRBD1	-	TRBV9	TRBJ1-1	CASTKYRGENTEAFF	TGTGCCAGCACCAAGTACAGGGGCGAGAACACTGAAGCTTTCTTT
-	-	TRBV27	TRBJ1-1	CASSPHSREAFF	TGTGCCAGCAGTCCTCACAGCCGAGAAGCTTTCTTT
-	once	TRBV30	TRBJ1-1	CAWSGVRGNTEAFF	TGTGCCTGGAGTGGAGTACGAGGGAACACTGAAGCTTTCTTT
-	-	TRBV5-6	TRBJ1-2	CASSPERFGGGYTF	TGTGCCAGCAGCCCGGAACGATTCGGAGGGGGCTACACCTTC
TRBD2	-	TRBV18	TRBJ2-5	CASSPPGLAGGQETQYF	TGTGCCAGCTCACCACCGGGACTAGCGGGGGGACAAGAGACCCAGTACTTC
TRBD2	-	TRBV27	TRBJ2-3	CASSLWGRGGPSTDTQYF	TGTGCCAGCAGTTTATGGGGGCGGGGGGGGCCATCCACAGATACGCAGTATTTT
-	-	TRBV21-1	TRBJ2-5	CASSNRIADIETQYF	TGTGCCAGCAGCAATAGGATAGCGGATATAGAGACCCAGTACTTC
-	-	TRBV6-5	TRBJ2-3	CASRKDGQGTDTQYF	TGTGCCAGCAGGAAGGACGGTCAGGGTACAGATACGCAGTATTTT
-	-	TRBV29-1	TRBJ2-5	CSVVGGPGQQETQYF	TGCAGCGTTGTCGGGGGTCCGGGGCAACAAGAGACCCAGTACTTC
-	few	TRBV6-1	TRBJ1-5	CASSEVAGGSNQPQHF	TGTGCCAGCAGTGAAGTGGCGGGGGGGAGCAATCAGCCCCAGCATTTT
TRBD2	-	TRBV2	TRBJ2-2	CASTRTSGGNTGELFF	TGTGCCAGCACCCGGACTAGCGGGGGGAACACCGGGGAGCTGTTTTTT
-	-	TRBV6-6	TRBJ1-1	CASSMTGNTEAFF	TGTGCCAGCAGCATGACAGGGAACACTGAAGCTTTCTTT
-	-	TRBV6-2/TRBV6-3	TRBJ1-1	CASTYSQPNTEAFF	TGTGCCAGCACGTACTCACAGCCGAACACTGAAGCTTTCTTT
-	-	TRBV5-1	TRBJ2-1	CASSLARADEQFF	TGCGCCAGCAGCTTGGCCAGGGCCGATGAGCAGTTCTTC
TRBD2	-	TRBV11-2	TRBJ2-5	CASSPSGGQQETQYF	TGTGCCAGCAGCCCCAGCGGGGGGCAGCAAGAGACCCAGTACTTC
TRBD1	-	TRBV5-4	TRBJ1-6	CASSRDSGNSPLHF	TGTGCCAGCAGCAGGGACAGCGGGAATTCACCCCTCCACTTT
TRBD1	-	TRBV29-1	TRBJ2-2	CSVTTGGTGELFF	TGCAGCGTTACGACAGGGGGCACCGGGGAGCTGTTTTTT
-	-	TRBV24-1	TRBJ2-6	CATSDLDTSGANVLTF	TGTGCCACCAGTGACCTGGACACGTCTGGGGCCAACGTCCTGACTTTC
-	-	TRBV18	TRBJ1-1	CASSPLQWAVLRRDTEAFF	TGTGCCAGCTCACCTCTCCAGTGGGCGGTTTTGAGGAGGGACACTGAAGCTTTCTTT
-	-	TRBV15	TRBJ2-1	CATSRDGVQGEQFF	TGTGCCACCAGCAGAGATGGGGTACAGGGTGAGCAGTTCTTC
TRBD2	-	TRBV5-1	TRBJ2-3	CASSLGSGGEDTQYF	TGCGCCAGCAGCTTAGGTAGCGGGGGGGAAGATACGCAGTATTTT
-	-	TRBV6-2/TRBV6-3	TRBJ2-7	CASSSGQIYEQYF	TGTGCCAGCAGTTCGGGACAAATCTACGAGCAGTACTTC
TRBD1	-	TRBV7-8	TRBJ2-1	CASSFRQGYEQFF	TGTGCCAGCAGCTTTAGACAGGGCTATGAGCAGTTCTTC
TRBD2	-	TRBV2	TRBJ2-1	CASSELERGAYNEQFF	TGTGCCAGCAGTGAACTCGAGCGGGGGGCCTACAATGAGCAGTTCTTC
TRBD1	-	TRBV7-6	TRBJ2-2	CASSFDTQGAGELFF	TGTGCCAGCAGCTTCGACACACAGGGGGCCGGGGAGCTGTTTTTT
-	once	TRBV21-1	TRBJ2-7	CASKRYRGYEQYF	TGTGCCAGCAAGCGGTACAGGGGGTACGAGCAGTACTTC
-	-	TRBV30	TRBJ2-7	CAWSVLGTWTYEQYF	TGTGCCTGGAGTGTTCTCGGGACATGGACCTACGAGCAGTACTTC
TRBD1	once	TRBV4-1	TRBJ2-1	CASSHTGTGNEQFF	TGCGCCAGCAGCCACACCGGGACAGGCAATGAGCAGTTCTTC
TRBD1	-	TRBV18	TRBJ1-5	CASSPPGQGYSNQPQHF	TGTGCCAGCTCACCGCCGGGACAGGGCTATAGCAATCAGCCCCAGCATTTT